This T cell receptor beta chain emerged from a study of patients and donors after allogeneic stem cell transplantation. From the RT-PCR reads, TCRdb called clonotypes with MiXCR, one entry per CDR3 protein. The table records fewer than 95,000 distinct CDR3 sequences, just under 5% of them present only once. Germline assignment: CDR1 MDHEN and CDR2 SYDVKM. After removal of 5 bases from V and 12 bases from J, the junction contained 14 bases not matched to a gene. CDR3 length: 15 residues. By proportion, this clonotype is large. V is TRBV28 and J is TRBJ2-7; TRBD2 matches at 12 bases. The TCR was taken from a human donor who was either an allogeneic HSCT recipient or a stem cell or donor lymphocyte infusion donor (not recorded which). It is not recorded whose cells these are; they may come from a transplant donor. The sequenced sample was blood, either unsorted or a sorted T cell fraction (not recorded which). The CDR3 loop is CASSLTRLAGDYPYF. The CDR3 DNA follows: TGTGCCAGCAGTCTGACCCGACTAGCGGGAGATTATCCGTACTTC.